These 4 T cell receptor beta chains share one sample of origin, sequenced in a study of cytomegalovirus exposure and HLA in healthy donors. This table comes from immunoSEQ multiplex PCR, and its TCRdb copy is limited to in-frame clones, with some not included. Of about 79,000 clones listed, approximately 93% were seen once; the top ten hold 3.6%. The sample consisted of PBMCs. The receptors derive from a woman between 25 and 40 years old in good health and CMV-seronegative.

The V gene is TRBV6-5, the J gene TRBJ2-4, with D maybe TRBD2 (5 bases). Germline CDR1 reads MNHEY; CDR2 reads SVGAGI. Trimming took off 6 bases at V and 8 bases at J, with 8 bases between the two ends. The CDR3 runs to 11 residues. Here the CDR3 DNA reads TGTGCCAGCAGACTAGGGCACATTCAGTACTTC. Protein: CASRLGHIQYF.

The V call is TRBV5-4, the J call TRBJ1-4; 10 nucleotides align to TRBD1. Per the germline V gene, CDR1 is SGHNT and CDR2 is YYREEE (reference sequence). The CDR3 spans 14 residues. V lost 4 bases and J lost 7; bases outside the gene matches: 4. CDR3 sequence: CASSGTGEGEKLFF. The CDR3 DNA reads TGTGCCAGCAGCGGGACAGGGGAAGGTGAAAAACTGTTTTTT. Together with reference TRBV5-4 and TRBJ1-4, the CDR3 gives the full variable domain: ETGVTQSPTHLIKTRGQQVTLRCSSQSGHNTVSWYQQALGQGPQFIFQYYREEENGRGNFPPRFSGLQFPNYSSELNVNALELDDSALYLCASSGTGEGEKLFFGSGTQLSVL.

The chain employs TRBV6-5 and TRBJ1-2; no firm D call. Per the germline V gene, CDR1 is MNHEY and CDR2 is SVGAGI. With 4 bases removed from V and 0 bases from J, the gap between germline ends came to 9 bases. This CDR3 comprises 14 residues. The CDR3 reads CASSFQASNYGYTF. The CDR3 region has the DNA TGTGCCAGCAGTTTCCAGGCGTCTAACTATGGCTACACCTTC.

The V call is TRBV19, the J call TRBJ1-5; TRBD1 agrees at 10 bases. CDR1 and CDR2 (germline): LNHDA, SQIVND (reference sequence). CDR3 length equals 18 residues. V was pared by 7 bases and J by 1 base, with 13 bases of the junction left unmatched. CDR3 sequence reads: CASMNRGQGTMSNQPQHF. The CDR3 coding sequence is TGTGCCAGTATGAATCGGGGACAGGGGACGATGAGCAATCAGCCCCAGCATTTT. Based on the CDR3 plus reference TRBV19 and TRBJ1-5, the full variable domain is DGGITQSPKYLFRKEGQNVTLSCEQNLNHDAMYWYRQDPGQGLRLIYYSQIVNDFQKGDIAEGYSVSREKKESFPLTVTSAQKNPTAFYLCASMNRGQGTMSNQPQHFGDGTRLSIL.